What follows are 20 T cell receptor beta chains derived from one specimen sequenced in a study of blood T cell repertoires in COVID-19 (dated by TCRdb to about 2020). The library was built by means of the immunoSEQ multiplex PCR assay. Entries here come from immuneACCESS through TCRdb and include only in-frame sequences with V and J called. Some clones fail to appear in such tables; in the studies checked, an unresolved V gene covers under half of the shortfall, and the cause of the remainder is unknown. The sample data list 300,000 or so clones, and about 82% of these were observed just once. The ten largest clones take up 1.5% to 2% of the sample. The sample was peripheral blood. Receptor source: a woman between 50 and 59 years old with acute or convalescent COVID-19.

This clone was found a few times. The chain combines TRBV28 with TRBJ1-6; no clear D. CDR1 and CDR2 (germline): MDHEN, SYDVKM. This CDR3 has 16 residues. V dropped 3 bases and J dropped 2 bases, with 11 bases sitting between them. The CDR3 sequence is CASSFPDSAYNSPLHF. In DNA, the CDR3 is TGTGCCAGCAGTTTCCCAGACTCAGCCTATAATTCACCCCTCCACTTT.

V is TRBV28 and J is TRBJ1-2, with D perhaps matching TRBD1 (5 bases). Germline V lookup: CDR1 MDHEN, CDR2 SYDVKM. The CDR3 has 15 amino acids. V shed 6 bases and J shed 7 bases, with 21 bases lying between them. The CDR3 here is CASSSILYWTSGYTF. CDR3 in DNA: TGTGCCAGCAGCTCCATTTTATATTGGACAAGTGGCTACACCTTC.

The gene calls are TRBV28 and TRBJ2-7, with D perhaps TRBD2 (6 bases). V gave up 5 bases and J gave up 6 bases, with 14 bases separating them. This CDR3 is 13 amino acids long. Germline values: CDR1 MDHEN, CDR2 SYDVKM. CDR3 protein: CASSGDSFPEQYF. CDR3 DNA: TGTGCCAGCAGTGGGGACTCCTTCCCCGAGCAGTACTTC.

The rearrangement joins TRBV18 to TRBJ1-5; 7 bases are a match to TRBD1. With 5 bases clipped from V and 4 bases from J, the junction kept 8 bases outside the gene matches. The V gene's germline CDR1 is KGHSH and CDR2 LQKENI. This CDR3 spans 15 amino acids. The DNA of the CDR3 is TGTGCCAGCTCAGCACAGGGGATTGGGAATCAGCCCCAGCATTTT. This codes for CASSAQGIGNQPQHF.

This rearrangement joins TRBV12-3 or TRBV12-4 to TRBJ2-3; no clear D gene. The CDR3 length is 13 residues. The V end was cut by 2 bases, the J end by 2 bases, with 5 bases between. The CDR3 spells CASSLSNTDTQYF. In DNA form, the CDR3 reads TGTGCCAGCAGTTTATCTAACACAGATACGCAGTATTTT.

V is TRBV28 and J is TRBJ2-2; D might be TRBD1 (5 bases). Trimming cost V 7 bases and J 4 bases, with 19 bases left between them. The germline V gene encodes CDR1 MDHEN and CDR2 SYDVKM. The CDR3 is 16 amino acids. This CDR3 reads CASIPDGQGGTGELFF. DNA of the CDR3: TGTGCCAGCATTCCGGACGGGCAGGGCGGCACCGGGGAGCTGTTTTTT.

This chain connects TRBV7-2 to TRBJ2-6; D might be TRBD2 (5 bases). V shed 5 bases and J shed 0 bases, with 14 bases lying between them. This CDR3 has 17 residues. CDR1 and CDR2 from the germline V gene are SGHTA and FQGNSA. DNA for the CDR3: TGTGCCAGCAGCCCGAGTTTCGGGGTCTCTGGGGCCAACGTCCTGACTTTC. Encoded protein: CASSPSFGVSGANVLTF.

J is TRBJ2-5 and V is TRBV29-1, with no clear D. Trimming pared 1 base from V and 3 bases from J, leaving 12 bases between. CDR1 SQVTM and CDR2 ANQGSEA come from the germline V gene. This CDR3 comprises 14 residues. The CDR3 nucleotides are TGCAGCGTTGAAGTCAACCTTCGAGAAGAGACCCAGTACTTC. Its translation is CSVEVNLREETQYF.

A remark on this clone: This sample also contains other DNA sequences that code for the same CDR3. V gene TRBV19 combines with J gene TRBJ2-7, with 9 positions matching TRBD2. V trimming: 3 bases; J trimming: 1 base; junction bases outside the gene matches: 1. Germline V lookup: CDR1 LNHDA, CDR2 SQIVND (reference sequence). This CDR3 has 14 amino acids. The DNA of the CDR3 is TGTGCCAGTAGTATCGGACTAGCGTCCTACGAGCAGTACTTC. Residues: CASSIGLASYEQYF.

V usage is TRBV4-3 and J usage is TRBJ2-7; 7 nucleotides match TRBD1. V lost 0 bases, J lost 4 bases, and 9 bases stayed unmatched. Germline loops: CDR1 LGHNA, CDR2 YSLEER. This CDR3 is 16 amino acids long. The CDR3, as DNA: TGCGCCAGCAGCCAAGATGTCGCAGGGGGTTGGTACGAGCAGTACTTC. It specifies CASSQDVAGGWYEQYF.

The CDR3: CASSPSTSGANVLTF. The CDR3 DNA reads as TGTGCCAGCTCACCTAGCACCTCTGGGGCCAACGTCCTGACTTTC. The rearrangement links TRBV18 to TRBJ2-6; D call uncertain. This CDR3 spans 15 amino acids. Germline V lookup: CDR1 KGHSH, CDR2 LQKENI. V gave up 3 bases and J gave up 0 bases, with 6 bases separating them.

The genes are TRBV5-6 and TRBJ2-2; 7 positions match TRBD1. The length of the CDR3 is 15 residues. CDR1 and CDR2 from the germline V gene are SGHDT and YYEEEE. V was clipped by 3 bases and J by 5 bases; unmatched bases: 7. The DNA for the CDR3 is TGTGCCAGCAGCTCCGGGACAGCATTAACCGGGGAGCTGTTTTTT. Its protein product is CASSSGTALTGELFF.

The rearrangement joins TRBV6-5 to TRBJ2-1, with 7 bases lining up with TRBD2. This CDR3 region has 15 residues. J was trimmed by 4 bases and V by 2 bases; bases with no gene match: 5. Per the germline V gene, CDR1 is MNHEY and CDR2 is SVGAGI. The CDR3 region is CASSYPRGDYNEQFF. In DNA form, the CDR3 reads TGTGCCAGCAGTTACCCTCGGGGGGATTACAATGAGCAGTTCTTC.

The chain combines TRBV9 with TRBJ1-3, with D perhaps matching TRBD1 (6 bases). Trimming took off 4 bases at V and 1 base at J, with 18 bases between the two ends. The CDR3 totals 17 residues. Germline lookup yields CDR1 SGDLS and CDR2 YYNGEE. CDR3: CASSISPLTGSGNTIYF. The CDR3 region has the DNA TGTGCCAGCAGCATCTCGCCCCTGACAGGTTCTGGAAACACCATATATTTT.

The V and J genes are TRBV24-1 and TRBJ1-1; D unresolved. CDR3 length: 11 residues. Germline V lookup: CDR1 KGHDR, CDR2 SFDVKD. Trimming stripped 10 bases from V and 6 bases from J, with 11 bases between. The CDR3, as DNA: TGTGCCACGGAGGACGGCGCTGAAGCTTTCTTT. This codes for CATEDGAEAFF.

The chain joins TRBV9 to TRBJ1-1; D may be TRBD1 (5 bases). This CDR3 spans 12 amino acids. The germline V and J ends were trimmed by 4 bases and 4 bases, with 8 bases remaining between them. The germline CDR1 and CDR2 sequences are SGDLS and YYNGEE. CDR3 sequence reads: CASSRGVTEAFF. The CDR3 DNA reads TGTGCCAGCAGCCGGGGGGTCACTGAAGCTTTCTTT.

The chain combines TRBV6-5 with TRBJ1-4, with a weak D call TRBD1 (6 bases). The germline V gene encodes CDR1 MNHEY and CDR2 SVGAGI. The germline V and J ends were trimmed by 2 bases and 4 bases, with 11 bases remaining between them. The CDR3 covers 15 residues. The CDR3 nucleotides are TGTGCCAGCAGTTACCACAGGGCGGGTAATGAAAAACTGTTTTTT. Translation gives CASSYHRAGNEKLFF.

The chain is built from TRBV6-2 or TRBV6-3 and TRBJ1-1; D might be TRBD1 (5 bases). Between the trimmed V and J ends, which lost 0 bases and 0 bases, there was a span of 11 bases. CDR3 length: 16 amino acids. Germline CDR1 and CDR2: MNHEY and SVGEGT. CDR3 sequence: CASSYSRQTMNTEAFF. The CDR3 DNA reads as TGTGCCAGCAGTTACTCGAGACAGACCATGAACACTGAAGCTTTCTTT.

The genes are TRBV28 and TRBJ1-4; 7 nucleotides line up with TRBD1. This CDR3 region has 19 residues. The germline gives CDR1 MDHEN, CDR2 SYDVKM. V lost 6 bases, J lost 4 bases, and 20 bases stayed unmatched. CDR3 DNA: TGTGCCAGCAGCTTTACCCGGGACCGGGAGGGGGCGGGTAATGAAAAACTGTTTTTT. Protein sequence: CASSFTRDREGAGNEKLFF.

The V and J genes are TRBV28 and TRBJ1-5; no reliable D call. Germline CDR1 and CDR2: MDHEN and SYDVKM. The CDR3 has 15 amino acids. V was clipped by 3 bases and J by 3 bases, with 12 bases between them. CDR3 nucleotide sequence: TGTGCCAGCAGTTTGGAACAGCCCTTCAATCAGCCCCAGCATTTT. This translates into CASSLEQPFNQPQHF.